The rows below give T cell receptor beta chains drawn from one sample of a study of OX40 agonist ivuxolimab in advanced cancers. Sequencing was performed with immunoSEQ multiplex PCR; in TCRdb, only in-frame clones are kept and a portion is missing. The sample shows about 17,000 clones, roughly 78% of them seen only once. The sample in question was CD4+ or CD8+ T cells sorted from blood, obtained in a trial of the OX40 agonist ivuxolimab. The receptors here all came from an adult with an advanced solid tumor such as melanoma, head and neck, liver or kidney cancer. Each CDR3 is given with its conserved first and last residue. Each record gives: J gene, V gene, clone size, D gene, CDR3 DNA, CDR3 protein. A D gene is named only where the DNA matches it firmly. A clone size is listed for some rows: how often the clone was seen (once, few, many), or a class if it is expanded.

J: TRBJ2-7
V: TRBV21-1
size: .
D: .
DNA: TGTGCCAGCAGTCAGGACAGGGCGGCCACGGAGCTGTACTTC
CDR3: CASSQDRAATELYF

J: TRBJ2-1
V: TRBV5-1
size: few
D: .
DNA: TGCGCCAGCAGCTTGGAGACCGCCGCCTCCTACAATGAGCAGTTCTTC
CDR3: CASSLETAASYNEQFF

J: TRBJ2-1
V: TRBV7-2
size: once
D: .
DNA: TGTGCCAGCAGCCTCGGACTAAAGGGTGAGCAGTTCTTC
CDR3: CASSLGLKGEQFF

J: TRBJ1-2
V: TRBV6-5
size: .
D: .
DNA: TGTGCCAGCAGTTACTCGATATCGGGGGCTGGCTATGGCTACACCTTC
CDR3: CASSYSISGAGYGYTF

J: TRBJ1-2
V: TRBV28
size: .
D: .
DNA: TGTGCCAGCAGTTCAGGGGTTAACTATGGCTACACCTTC
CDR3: CASSSGVNYGYTF

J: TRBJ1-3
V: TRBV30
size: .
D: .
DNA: TGTGCCTGCAGCCGCGGCGGTGGTTCGGTGGACACCATATATTTT
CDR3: CACSRGGGSVDTIYF

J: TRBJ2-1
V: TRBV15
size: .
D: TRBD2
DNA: TGTGCCACCAGCAGAGGACTAGCGGGAGTCTCCTACAATGAGCAGTTCTTC
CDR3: CATSRGLAGVSYNEQFF

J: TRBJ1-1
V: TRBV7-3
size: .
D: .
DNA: TGTGCCAGCAGCCCTGAAGCTTTCTTT
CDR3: CASSPEAFF

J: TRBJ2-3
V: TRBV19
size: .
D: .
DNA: TGTGCCACTTTTGATGGTCGGAATACGCAGTATTTT
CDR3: CATFDGRNTQYF

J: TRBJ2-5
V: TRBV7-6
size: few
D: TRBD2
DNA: TGTGCCAGCAGCCCGAGCGGGACCCAAGAGACCCAGTACTTC
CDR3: CASSPSGTQETQYF

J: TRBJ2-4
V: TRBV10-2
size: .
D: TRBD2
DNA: TGCGCCAGCAGCAGCGGGAGGGCGTACATTCAGTACTTC
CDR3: CASSSGRAYIQYF

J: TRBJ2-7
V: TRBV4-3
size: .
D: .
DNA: TGCGCCAGCAGCCAAGGACAGGACCTTCCCTACGAGCAGTACTTC
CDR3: CASSQGQDLPYEQYF

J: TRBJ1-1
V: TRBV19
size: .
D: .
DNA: TGTGCCAGTAGCCGTTTACAGGGTTACGGAGCTGAAGCTTTCTTT
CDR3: CASSRLQGYGAEAFF

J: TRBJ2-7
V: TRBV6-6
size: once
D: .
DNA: TGTGCCAGCAGTTACGGTAGGGACTACGAGCAGTACTTC
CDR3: CASSYGRDYEQYF

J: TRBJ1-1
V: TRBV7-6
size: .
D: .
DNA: TGTGCCAGCAGCTTATCCGGGACGAACACTGAAGCTTTCTTT
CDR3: CASSLSGTNTEAFF

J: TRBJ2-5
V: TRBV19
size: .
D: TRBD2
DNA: TGTGCCAGTAGTTCCAGGGGACTAGCGGACCCAACCCAGTACTTC
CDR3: CASSSRGLADPTQYF

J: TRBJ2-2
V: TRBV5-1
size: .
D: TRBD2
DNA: TGCGCCAGCAGCTTTCTAGCGGGAGTCGGCACCGGGGAGCTGTTTTTT
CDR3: CASSFLAGVGTGELFF

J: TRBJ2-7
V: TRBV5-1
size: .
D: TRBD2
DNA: TGCGCCAGCAGCCCTAGCGGGCTGAACGAGCAGTACTTC
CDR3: CASSPSGLNEQYF

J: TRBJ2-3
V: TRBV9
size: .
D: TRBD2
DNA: TGTGCCAGCAGCGTAGCTAGCGGGAGGGCCGGTGTTACGCAGTATTTT
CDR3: CASSVASGRAGVTQYF

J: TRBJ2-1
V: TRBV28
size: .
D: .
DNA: TGTGCCAGCACCCTCTACAATGAGCAGTTCTTC
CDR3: CASTLYNEQFF

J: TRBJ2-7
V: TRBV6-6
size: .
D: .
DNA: TGTGCCAGCAGGGTCACCTTTAGCGCAGTGGGCGAGCAGTACTTC
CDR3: CASRVTFSAVGEQYF

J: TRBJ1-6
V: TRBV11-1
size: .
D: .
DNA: TGTGCCAGCAGCTTCAATGTCGATAATTCACCCCTCCACTTT
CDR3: CASSFNVDNSPLHF

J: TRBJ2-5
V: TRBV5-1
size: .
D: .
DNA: TGCGCCAGCAGCTTGATAGCGGATCCTCTAGAGACCCAGTACTTC
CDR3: CASSLIADPLETQYF

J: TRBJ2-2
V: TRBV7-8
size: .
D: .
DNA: TGTGCCAGCACCAAAGTGGGCAGCCACACCGGGGAGCTGTTTTTT
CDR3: CASTKVGSHTGELFF

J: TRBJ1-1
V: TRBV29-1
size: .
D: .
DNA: TGCAGCGCCGCCGGCACGGGTAGGGGAGGGAACTTGGCTGAAGCTTTCTTT
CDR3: CSAAGTGRGGNLAEAFF

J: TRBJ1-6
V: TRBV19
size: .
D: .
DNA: TGTGCCAGTAGACGGGACGTGAGCTCCTATAATTCACCCCTCCACTTT
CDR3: CASRRDVSSYNSPLHF

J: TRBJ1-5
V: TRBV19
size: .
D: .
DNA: TGTGCCAGTAGTACCTCCGGGGGGAGCAATCAGCCCCAGCATTTT
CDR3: CASSTSGGSNQPQHF

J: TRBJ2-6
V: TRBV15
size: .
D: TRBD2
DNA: TGTGCCACCAGCAGAGATGGGGGGGCTGGGGCCAACGTCCTGACTTTC
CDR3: CATSRDGGAGANVLTF

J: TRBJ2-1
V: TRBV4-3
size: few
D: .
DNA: TGCGCCAGCAGCCAAGGGTACCGGGGTACGGGGAATGAGCAGTTCTTC
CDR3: CASSQGYRGTGNEQFF

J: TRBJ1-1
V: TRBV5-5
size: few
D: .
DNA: TGTGCCAGCAGCTTGGGGGGGAACACTGAAGCTTTCTTT
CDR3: CASSLGGNTEAFF

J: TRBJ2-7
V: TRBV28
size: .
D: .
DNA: TGTGCCAGCAGCACTACATTCGGGCAGTACTTC
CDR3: CASSTTFGQYF

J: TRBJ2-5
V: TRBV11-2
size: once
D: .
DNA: TGTGCCAGCAGCCCTTCCATCAAGGGGGAGACCCAGTACTTC
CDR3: CASSPSIKGETQYF

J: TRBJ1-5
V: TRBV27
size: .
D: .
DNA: TGTGCCAGCAGTCCCCAGCGGGACGCAGGGCAGCCCCAGCATTTT
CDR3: CASSPQRDAGQPQHF

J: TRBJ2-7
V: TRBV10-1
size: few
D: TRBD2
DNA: TGCGCCAGCAGTCATAGCGGGAGTGACGAGCAGTACTTC
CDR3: CASSHSGSDEQYF

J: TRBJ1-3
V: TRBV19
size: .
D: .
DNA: TGTGCCAGTAGTATAATGGAGGGCTTCGTCTCTGGAAACACCATATATTTT
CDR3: CASSIMEGFVSGNTIYF

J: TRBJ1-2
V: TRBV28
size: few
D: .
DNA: TGTGCCAGCAGCCCCAACTATGGCTACACCTTC
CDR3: CASSPNYGYTF

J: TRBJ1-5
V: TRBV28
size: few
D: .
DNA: TGTGCCAGCAGTTCCGAACCTCCCAACCCAGCTGGGCATTTT
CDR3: CASSSEPPNPAGHF

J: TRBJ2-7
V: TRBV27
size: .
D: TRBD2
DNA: TGTGCCAGCAGTTTAAGGTTACTCGGGCTTTCAGCGGGAGGGGAAGAGCAGTACTTC
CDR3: CASSLRLLGLSAGGEEQYF

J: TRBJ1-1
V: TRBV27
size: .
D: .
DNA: TGTGCCAGCAGCCCTTTCCGTTTGAACACTGAAGCTTTCTTT
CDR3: CASSPFRLNTEAFF

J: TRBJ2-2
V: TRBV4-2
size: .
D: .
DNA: TGTGCCAGCAGCCCAAACCAGGATCTTAGTTCGTGGTGGAACACCGGGGAGCTGTTTTTT
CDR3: CASSPNQDLSSWWNTGELFF

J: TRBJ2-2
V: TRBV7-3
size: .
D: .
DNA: TGTGCCAGCAGCCTAACCCCGGATTCCTTGACCGGGGAGCTGTTTTTT
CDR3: CASSLTPDSLTGELFF

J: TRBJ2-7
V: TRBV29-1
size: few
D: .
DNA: TGCAGCGTTGTAGGGCAGTCCTCCGAGCAGTACTTC
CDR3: CSVVGQSSEQYF

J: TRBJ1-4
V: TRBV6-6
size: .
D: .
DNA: TGTGCCAGCAGTCCGCAGCGGGAAAAACTGTTTTTT
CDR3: CASSPQREKLFF

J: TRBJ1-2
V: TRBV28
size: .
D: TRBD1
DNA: TGTGCCGCGGGGACAGGGGGCTATGGCTACACCTTC
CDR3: CAAGTGGYGYTF

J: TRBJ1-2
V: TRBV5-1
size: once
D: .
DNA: TGCGCCAGCAGCTTGGAACAGGTCGGCTATGGCTACACCTTC
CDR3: CASSLEQVGYGYTF